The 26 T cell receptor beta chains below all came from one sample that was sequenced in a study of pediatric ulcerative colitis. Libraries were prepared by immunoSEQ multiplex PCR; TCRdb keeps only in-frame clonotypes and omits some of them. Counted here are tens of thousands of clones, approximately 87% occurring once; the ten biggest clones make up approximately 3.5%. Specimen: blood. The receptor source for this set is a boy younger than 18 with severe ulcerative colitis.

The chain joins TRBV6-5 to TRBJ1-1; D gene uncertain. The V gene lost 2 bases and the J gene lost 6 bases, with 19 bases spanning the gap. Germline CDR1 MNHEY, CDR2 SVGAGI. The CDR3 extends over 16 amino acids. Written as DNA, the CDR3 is TGTGCCAGCAGTTACGTCTTTGGGAACAGCCCTCCTGAAGCTTTCTTT. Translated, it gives CASSYVFGNSPPEAFF.

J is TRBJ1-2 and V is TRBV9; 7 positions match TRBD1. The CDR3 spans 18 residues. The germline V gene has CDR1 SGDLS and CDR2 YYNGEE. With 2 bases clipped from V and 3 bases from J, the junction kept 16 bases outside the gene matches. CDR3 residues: CASSVGITGGQADYGYTF. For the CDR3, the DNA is TGTGCCAGCAGCGTGGGGATTACGGGAGGACAGGCAGACTATGGCTACACCTTC.

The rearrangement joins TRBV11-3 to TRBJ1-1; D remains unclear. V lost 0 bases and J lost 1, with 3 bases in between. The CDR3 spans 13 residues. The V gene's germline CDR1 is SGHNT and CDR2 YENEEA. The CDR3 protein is CASSLERNTEAFF. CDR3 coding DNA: TGTGCCAGCAGCTTAGAAAGGAACACTGAAGCTTTCTTT.

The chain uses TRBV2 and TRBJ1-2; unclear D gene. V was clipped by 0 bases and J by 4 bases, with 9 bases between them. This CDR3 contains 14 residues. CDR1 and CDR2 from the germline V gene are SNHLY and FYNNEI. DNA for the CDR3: TGTGCCAGCAGTGAAGCGAGGCAAATCTATGGCTACACCTTC. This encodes CASSEARQIYGYTF. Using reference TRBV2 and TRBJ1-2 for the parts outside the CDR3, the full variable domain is EPEVTQTPSHQVTQMGQEVILRCVPISNHLYFYWYRQILGQKVEFLVSFYNNEISEKSEIFDDQFSVERPDGSNFTLKIRSTKLEDSAMYFCASSEARQIYGYTFGSGTRLTVV.

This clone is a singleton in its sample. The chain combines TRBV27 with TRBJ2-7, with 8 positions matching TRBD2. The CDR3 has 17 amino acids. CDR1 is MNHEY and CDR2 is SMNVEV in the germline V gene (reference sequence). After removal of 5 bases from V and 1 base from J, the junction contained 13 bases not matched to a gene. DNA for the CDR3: TGTGCCAGCAGTAGGACACCGGGCGCTAGCGGGTCCTACGAGCAGTACTTC. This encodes CASSRTPGASGSYEQYF.

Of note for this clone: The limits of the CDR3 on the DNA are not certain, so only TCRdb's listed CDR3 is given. The CDR3 reads CASSMFGGGAGFF. The chain carries TRBV19 and TRBJ1-1. The CDR3 is 13 residues long, counting both termini. CDR1 LNHDA and CDR2 SQIVND come from the germline V gene (reference sequence).

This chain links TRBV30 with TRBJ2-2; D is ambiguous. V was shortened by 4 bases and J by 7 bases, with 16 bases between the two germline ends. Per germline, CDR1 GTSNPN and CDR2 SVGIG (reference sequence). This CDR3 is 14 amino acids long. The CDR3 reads CAWTAVSRSGELFF. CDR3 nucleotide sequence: TGTGCCTGGACCGCCGTCAGTCGCAGCGGGGAGCTGTTTTTT. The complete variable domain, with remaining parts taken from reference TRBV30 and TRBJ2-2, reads SQTIHQWPATLVQPVGSPLSLECTVEGTSNPNLYWYRQAAGRGLQLLFYSVGIGQISSEVPQNLSASRPQDRQFILSSKKLLLSDSGFYLCAWTAVSRSGELFFGEGSRLTVL.

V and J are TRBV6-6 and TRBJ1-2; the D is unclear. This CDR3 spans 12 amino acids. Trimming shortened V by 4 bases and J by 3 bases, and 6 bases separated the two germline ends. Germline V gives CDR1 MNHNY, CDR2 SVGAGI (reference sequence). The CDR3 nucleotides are TGTGCCAGCAGTTCGATAGACTATGGCTACACCTTC. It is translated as CASSSIDYGYTF.

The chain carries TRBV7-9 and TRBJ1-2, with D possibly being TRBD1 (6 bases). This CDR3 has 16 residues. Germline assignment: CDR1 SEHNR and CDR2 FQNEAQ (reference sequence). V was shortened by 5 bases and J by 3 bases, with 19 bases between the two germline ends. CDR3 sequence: CASSPPPGGADYGYTF. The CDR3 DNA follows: TGTGCCAGCAGCCCCCCCCCGGGGGGCGCCGACTATGGCTACACCTTC.

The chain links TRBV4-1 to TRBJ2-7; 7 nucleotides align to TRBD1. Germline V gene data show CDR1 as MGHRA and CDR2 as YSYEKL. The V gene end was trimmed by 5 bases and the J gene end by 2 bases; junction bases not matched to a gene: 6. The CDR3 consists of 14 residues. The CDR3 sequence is CASSFGTATYEQYF. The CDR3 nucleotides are TGCGCCAGCAGCTTTGGGACAGCGACCTACGAGCAGTACTTC.

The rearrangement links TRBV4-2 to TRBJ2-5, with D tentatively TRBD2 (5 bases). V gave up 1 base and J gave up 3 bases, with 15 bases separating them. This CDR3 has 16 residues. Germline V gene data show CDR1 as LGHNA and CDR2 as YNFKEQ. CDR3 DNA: TGTGCCAGCAGCCAAGCGGTGGGAGTGGGAGAAGAGACCCAGTACTTC. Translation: CASSQAVGVGEETQYF.

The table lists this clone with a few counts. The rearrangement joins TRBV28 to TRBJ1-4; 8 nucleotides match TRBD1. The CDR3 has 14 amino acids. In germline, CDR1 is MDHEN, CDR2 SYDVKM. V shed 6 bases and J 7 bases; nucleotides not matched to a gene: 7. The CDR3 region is CASSQDREVEKLFF. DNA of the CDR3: TGTGCCAGCAGCCAGGACAGGGAGGTTGAAAAACTGTTTTTT.

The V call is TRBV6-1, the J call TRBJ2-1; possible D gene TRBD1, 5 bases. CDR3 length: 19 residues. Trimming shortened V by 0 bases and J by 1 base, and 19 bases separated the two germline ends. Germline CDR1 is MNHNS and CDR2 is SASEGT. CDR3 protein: CASSEALMVGDGSYNEQFF. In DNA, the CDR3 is TGTGCCAGCAGTGAAGCCCTGATGGTAGGGGATGGGTCCTACAATGAGCAGTTCTTC.

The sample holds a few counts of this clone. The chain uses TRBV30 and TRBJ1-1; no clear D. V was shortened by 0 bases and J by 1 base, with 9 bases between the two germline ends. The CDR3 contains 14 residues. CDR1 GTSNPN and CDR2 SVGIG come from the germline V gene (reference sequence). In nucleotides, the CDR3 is TGTGCCTGGAGTGTGGGTCAGACGAACACTGAAGCTTTCTTT. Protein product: CAWSVGQTNTEAFF.

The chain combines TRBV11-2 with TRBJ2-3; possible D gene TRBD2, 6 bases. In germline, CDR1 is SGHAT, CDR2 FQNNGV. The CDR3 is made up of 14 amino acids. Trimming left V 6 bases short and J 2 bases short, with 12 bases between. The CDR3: CASRSLAFTDTQYF. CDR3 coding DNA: TGTGCCAGCAGGTCCCTAGCGTTCACAGATACGCAGTATTTT.

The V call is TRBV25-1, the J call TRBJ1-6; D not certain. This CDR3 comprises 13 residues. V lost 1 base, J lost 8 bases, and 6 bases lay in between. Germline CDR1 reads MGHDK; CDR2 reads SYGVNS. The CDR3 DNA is TGTGCCAGCAGTGAATTTCTGGATTCACCCCTCCACTTT. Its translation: CASSEFLDSPLHF.

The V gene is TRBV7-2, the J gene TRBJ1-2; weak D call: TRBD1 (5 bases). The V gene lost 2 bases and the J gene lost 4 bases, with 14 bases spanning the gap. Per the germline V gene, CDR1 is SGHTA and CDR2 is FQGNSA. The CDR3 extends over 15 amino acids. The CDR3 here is CASSLRTGDLYGYTF. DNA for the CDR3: TGTGCCAGCAGCTTAAGGACGGGGGACCTCTATGGCTACACCTTC.

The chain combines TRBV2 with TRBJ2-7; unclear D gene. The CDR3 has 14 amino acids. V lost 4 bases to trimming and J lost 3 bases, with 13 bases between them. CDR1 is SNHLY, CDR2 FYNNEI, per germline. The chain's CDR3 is CASSGVPAYYEQYF. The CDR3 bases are TGTGCCAGCAGTGGTGTTCCAGCTTACTACGAGCAGTACTTC.

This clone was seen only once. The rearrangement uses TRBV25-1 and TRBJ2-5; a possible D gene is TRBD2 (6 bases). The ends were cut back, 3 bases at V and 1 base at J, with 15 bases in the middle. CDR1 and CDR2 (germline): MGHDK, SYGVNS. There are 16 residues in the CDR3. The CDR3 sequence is CASSERGGKAQETQYF. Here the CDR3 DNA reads TGTGCCAGCAGTGAGAGAGGCGGGAAAGCCCAAGAGACCCAGTACTTC.

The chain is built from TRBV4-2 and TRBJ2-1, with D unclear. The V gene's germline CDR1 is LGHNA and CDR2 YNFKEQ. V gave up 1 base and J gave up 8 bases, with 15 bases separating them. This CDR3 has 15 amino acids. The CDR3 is CASSQGNRINHEQFF. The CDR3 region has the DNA TGTGCCAGCAGCCAAGGCAATAGAATAAACCATGAGCAGTTCTTC.

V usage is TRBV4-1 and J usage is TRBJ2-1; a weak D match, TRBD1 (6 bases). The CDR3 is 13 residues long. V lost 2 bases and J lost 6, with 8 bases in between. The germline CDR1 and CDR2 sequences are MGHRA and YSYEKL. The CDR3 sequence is CASSQTGSNEQFF. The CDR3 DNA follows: TGCGCCAGCAGCCAAACAGGGTCCAATGAGCAGTTCTTC.

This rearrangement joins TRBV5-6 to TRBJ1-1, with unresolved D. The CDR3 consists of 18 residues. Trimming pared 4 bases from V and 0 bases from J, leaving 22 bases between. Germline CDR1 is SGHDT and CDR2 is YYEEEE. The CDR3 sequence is CASSPGAVRVSMNTEAFF. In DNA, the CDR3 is TGTGCCAGCAGCCCCGGAGCTGTGAGGGTTTCTATGAACACTGAAGCTTTCTTT.

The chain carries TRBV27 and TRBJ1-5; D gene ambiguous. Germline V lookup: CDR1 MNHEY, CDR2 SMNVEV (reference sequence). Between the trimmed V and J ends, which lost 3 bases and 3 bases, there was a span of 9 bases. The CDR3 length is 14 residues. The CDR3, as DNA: TGTGCCAGCAGTTTGGGAGGGATCAATCAGCCCCAGCATTTT. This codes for CASSLGGINQPQHF.

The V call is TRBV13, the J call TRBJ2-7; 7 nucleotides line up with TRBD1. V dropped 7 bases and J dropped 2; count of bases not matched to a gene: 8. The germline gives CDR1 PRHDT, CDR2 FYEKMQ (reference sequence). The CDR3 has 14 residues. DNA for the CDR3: TGTGCCAGCACCGTTGACAGGGACACCTACGAGCAGTACTTC. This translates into CASTVDRDTYEQYF.

DNA for the CDR3: TGTGCCAGCACCACTAGGGGGAGCTCCTACAATGAGCAGTTCTTC. Protein: CASTTRGSSYNEQFF. The V call is TRBV7-2, the J call TRBJ2-1, with D perhaps TRBD1 (6 bases). This CDR3 region has 15 residues. Per germline, CDR1 SGHTA and CDR2 FQGNSA. Between the trimmed V and J ends, which lost 7 bases and 0 bases, there was a span of 13 bases.

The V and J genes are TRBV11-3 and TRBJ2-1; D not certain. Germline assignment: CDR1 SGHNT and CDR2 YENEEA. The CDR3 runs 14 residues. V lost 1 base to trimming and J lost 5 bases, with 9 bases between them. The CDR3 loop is CASSLGTRNNEQFF. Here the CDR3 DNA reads TGTGCCAGCAGCTTAGGGACCCGGAACAATGAGCAGTTCTTC. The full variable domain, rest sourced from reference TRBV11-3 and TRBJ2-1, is EAGVVQSPRYKIIEKKQPVAFWCNPISGHNTLYWYLQNLGQGPELLIRYENEEAVDDSQLPKDRFSAERLKGVDSTLKIQPAELGDSAVYLCASSLGTRNNEQFFGPGTRLTVL.